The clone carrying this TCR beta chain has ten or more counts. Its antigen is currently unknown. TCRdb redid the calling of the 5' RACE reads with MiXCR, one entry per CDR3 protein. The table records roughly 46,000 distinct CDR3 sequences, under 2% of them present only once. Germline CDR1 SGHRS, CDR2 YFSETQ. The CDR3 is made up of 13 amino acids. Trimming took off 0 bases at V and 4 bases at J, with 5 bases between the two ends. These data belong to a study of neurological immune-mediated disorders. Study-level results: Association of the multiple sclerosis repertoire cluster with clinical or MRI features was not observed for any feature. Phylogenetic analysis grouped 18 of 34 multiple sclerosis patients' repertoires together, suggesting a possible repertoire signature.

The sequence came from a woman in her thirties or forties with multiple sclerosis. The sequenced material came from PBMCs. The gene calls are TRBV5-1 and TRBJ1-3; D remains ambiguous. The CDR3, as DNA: TGCGCCAGCAGCTTGGCCGAAGGAAACACCATATATTTT. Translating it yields CASSLAEGNTIYF.